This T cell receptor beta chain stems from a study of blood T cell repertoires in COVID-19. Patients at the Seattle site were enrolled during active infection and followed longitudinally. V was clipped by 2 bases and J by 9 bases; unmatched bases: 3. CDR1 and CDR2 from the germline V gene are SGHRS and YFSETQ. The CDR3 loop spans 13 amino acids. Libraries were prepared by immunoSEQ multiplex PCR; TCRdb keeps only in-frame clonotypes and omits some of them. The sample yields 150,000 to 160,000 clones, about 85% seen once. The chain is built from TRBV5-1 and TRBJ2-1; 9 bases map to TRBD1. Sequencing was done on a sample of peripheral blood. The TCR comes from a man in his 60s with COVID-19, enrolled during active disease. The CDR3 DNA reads TGCGCCAGCAGCTTTGTGGGACAGGGTGAGCAGTTCTTC. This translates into CASSFVGQGEQFF. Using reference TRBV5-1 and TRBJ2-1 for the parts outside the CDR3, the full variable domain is KAGVTQTPRYLIKTRGQQVTLSCSPISGHRSVSWYQQTPGQGLQFLFEYFSETQRNKGNFPGRFSGRQFSNSRSEMNVSTLELGDSALYLCASSFVGQGEQFFGPGTRLTVL.